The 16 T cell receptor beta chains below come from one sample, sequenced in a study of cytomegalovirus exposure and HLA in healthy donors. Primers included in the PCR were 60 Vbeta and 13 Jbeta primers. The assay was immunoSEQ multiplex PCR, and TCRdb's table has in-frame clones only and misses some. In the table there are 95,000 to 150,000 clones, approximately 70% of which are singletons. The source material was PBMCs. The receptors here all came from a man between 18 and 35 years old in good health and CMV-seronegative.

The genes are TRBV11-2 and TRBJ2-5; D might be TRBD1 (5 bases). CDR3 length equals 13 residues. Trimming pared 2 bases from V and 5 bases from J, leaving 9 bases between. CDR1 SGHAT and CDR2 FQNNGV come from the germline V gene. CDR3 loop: CASSLQGWETQYF. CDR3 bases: TGTGCCAGCAGCTTACAGGGTTGGGAGACCCAGTACTTC. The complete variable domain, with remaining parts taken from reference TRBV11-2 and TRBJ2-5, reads EAGVAQSPRYKIIEKRQSVAFWCNPISGHATLYWYQQILGQGPKLLIQFQNNGVVDDSQLPKDRFSAERLKGVDSTLKIQPAKLEDSAVYLCASSLQGWETQYFGPGTRLLVL.

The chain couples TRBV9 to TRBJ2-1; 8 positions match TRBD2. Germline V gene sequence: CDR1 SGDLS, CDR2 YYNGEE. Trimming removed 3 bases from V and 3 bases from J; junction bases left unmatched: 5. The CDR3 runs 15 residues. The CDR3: CASSAGTSDYNEQFF. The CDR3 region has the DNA TGTGCCAGCAGCGCGGGGACTAGTGACTACAATGAGCAGTTCTTC.

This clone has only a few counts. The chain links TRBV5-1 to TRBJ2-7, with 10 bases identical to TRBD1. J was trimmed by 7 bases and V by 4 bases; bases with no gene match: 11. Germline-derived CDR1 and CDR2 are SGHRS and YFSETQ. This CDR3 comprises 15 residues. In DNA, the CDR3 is TGCGCCAGCAGCCGCGACGGACAGGGGGGCGAGGAGCAGTACTTC. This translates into CASSRDGQGGEEQYF.

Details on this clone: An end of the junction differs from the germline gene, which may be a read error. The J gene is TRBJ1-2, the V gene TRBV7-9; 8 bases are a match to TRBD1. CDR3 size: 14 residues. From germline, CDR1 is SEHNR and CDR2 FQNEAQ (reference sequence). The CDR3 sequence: CSSSLEAGGGGYTF. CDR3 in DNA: TGTTCCAGCAGCTTAGAGGCAGGGGGCGGCGGCTACACCTTC.

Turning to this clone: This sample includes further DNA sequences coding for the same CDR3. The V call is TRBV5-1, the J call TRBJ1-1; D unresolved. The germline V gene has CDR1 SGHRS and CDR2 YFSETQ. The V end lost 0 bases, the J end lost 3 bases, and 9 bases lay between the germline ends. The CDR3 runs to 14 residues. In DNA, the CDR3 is TGCGCCAGCAGCTTGGCTGGCGGCTACACTGAAGCTTTCTTT. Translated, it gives CASSLAGGYTEAFF.

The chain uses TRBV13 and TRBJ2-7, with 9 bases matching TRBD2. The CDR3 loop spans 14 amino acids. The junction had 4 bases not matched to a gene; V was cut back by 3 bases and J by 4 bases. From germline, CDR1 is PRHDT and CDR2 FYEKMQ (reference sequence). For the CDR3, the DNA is TGTGCCAGCAGCTTGACTAGCGGACTTTACGAGCAGTACTTC. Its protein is CASSLTSGLYEQYF. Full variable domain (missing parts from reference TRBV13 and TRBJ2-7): AAGVIQSPRHLIKEKRETATLKCYPIPRHDTVYWYQQGPGQDPQFLISFYEKMQSDKGSIPDRFSAQQFSDYHSELNMSSLELGDSALYFCASSLTSGLYEQYFGPGTRLTVT.

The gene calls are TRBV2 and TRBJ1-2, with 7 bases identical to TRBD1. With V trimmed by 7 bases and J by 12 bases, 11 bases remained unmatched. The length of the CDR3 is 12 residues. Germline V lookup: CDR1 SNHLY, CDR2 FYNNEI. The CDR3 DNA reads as TGTGCCAGCATGGTTAACAGGGGAATACACACCTTC. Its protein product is CASMVNRGIHTF.

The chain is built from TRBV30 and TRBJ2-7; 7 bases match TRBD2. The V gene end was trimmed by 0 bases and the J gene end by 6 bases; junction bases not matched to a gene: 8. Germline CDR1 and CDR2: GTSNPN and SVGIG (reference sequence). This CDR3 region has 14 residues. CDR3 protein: CAWSVWGRVSEQYF. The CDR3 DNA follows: TGTGCCTGGAGTGTGTGGGGGAGGGTAAGCGAGCAGTACTTC. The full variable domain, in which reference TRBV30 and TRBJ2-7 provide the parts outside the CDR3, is SQTIHQWPATLVQPVGSPLSLECTVEGTSNPNLYWYRQAAGRGLQLLFYSVGIGQISSEVPQNLSASRPQDRQFILSSKKLLLSDSGFYLCAWSVWGRVSEQYFGPGTRLTVT.

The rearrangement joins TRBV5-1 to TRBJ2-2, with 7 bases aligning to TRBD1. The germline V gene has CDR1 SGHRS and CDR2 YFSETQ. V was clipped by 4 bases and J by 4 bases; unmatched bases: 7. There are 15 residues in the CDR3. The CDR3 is CASSAQTGSTGELFF. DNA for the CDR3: TGCGCCAGCAGCGCCCAGACAGGGAGCACCGGGGAGCTGTTTTTT.

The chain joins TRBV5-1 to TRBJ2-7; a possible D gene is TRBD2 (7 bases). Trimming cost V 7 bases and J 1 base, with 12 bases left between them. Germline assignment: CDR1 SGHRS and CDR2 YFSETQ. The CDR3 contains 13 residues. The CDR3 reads CASGRGGSYEQYF. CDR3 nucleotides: TGCGCCAGCGGCAGGGGAGGGTCCTACGAGCAGTACTTC. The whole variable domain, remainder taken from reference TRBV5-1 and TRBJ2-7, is KAGVTQTPRYLIKTRGQQVTLSCSPISGHRSVSWYQQTPGQGLQFLFEYFSETQRNKGNFPGRFSGRQFSNSRSEMNVSTLELGDSALYLCASGRGGSYEQYFGPGTRLTVT.

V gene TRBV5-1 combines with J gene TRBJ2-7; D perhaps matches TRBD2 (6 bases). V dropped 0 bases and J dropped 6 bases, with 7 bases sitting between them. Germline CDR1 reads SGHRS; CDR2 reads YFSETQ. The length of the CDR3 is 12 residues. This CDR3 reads CASSLGSGEQYF. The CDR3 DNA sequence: TGCGCCAGCAGCTTGGGTAGCGGCGAGCAGTACTTC.

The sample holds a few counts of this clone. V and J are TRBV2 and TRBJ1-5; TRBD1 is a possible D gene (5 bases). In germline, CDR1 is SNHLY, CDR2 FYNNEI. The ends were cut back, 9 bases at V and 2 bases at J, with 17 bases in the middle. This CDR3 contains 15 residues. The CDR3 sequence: CARSTPGGGNQPQHF. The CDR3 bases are TGTGCCAGGAGCACCCCCGGAGGGGGCAATCAGCCCCAGCATTTT.

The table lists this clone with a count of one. This CDR3 is CASSESAGLGTGELFF. DNA of the CDR3: TGCGCCAGCAGTGAGTCGGCGGGGTTGGGCACCGGGGAGCTGTTTTTT. The rearrangement links TRBV10-1 to TRBJ2-2; maybe TRBD2 (6 bases). This CDR3 comprises 16 residues. Germline V gene sequence: CDR1 WNHNN, CDR2 SYGVQD (reference sequence). V lost 0 bases and J 4 bases, leaving 12 bases between the germline ends.

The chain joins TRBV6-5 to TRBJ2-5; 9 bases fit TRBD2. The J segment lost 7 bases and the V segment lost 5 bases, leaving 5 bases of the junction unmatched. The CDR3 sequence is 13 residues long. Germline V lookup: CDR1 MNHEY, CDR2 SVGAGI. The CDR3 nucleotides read TGTGCCAGCAGTCCGACTAGCGGTAGGACCCAGTACTTC. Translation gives CASSPTSGRTQYF.

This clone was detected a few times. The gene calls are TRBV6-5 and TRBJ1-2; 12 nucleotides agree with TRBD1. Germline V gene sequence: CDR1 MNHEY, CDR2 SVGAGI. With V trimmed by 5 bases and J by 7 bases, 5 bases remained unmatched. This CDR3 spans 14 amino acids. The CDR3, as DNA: TGTGCCAGCAGTCACGGGACAGGGGGCCGTGGCTACACCTTC. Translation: CASSHGTGGRGYTF.

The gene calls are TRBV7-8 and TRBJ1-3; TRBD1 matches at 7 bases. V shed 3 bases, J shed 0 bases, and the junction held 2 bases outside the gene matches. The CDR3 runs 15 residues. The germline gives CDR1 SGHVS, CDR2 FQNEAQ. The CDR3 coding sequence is TGTGCCAGCAGCTTGTGGGACAGCTCTGGAAACACCATATATTTT. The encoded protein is CASSLWDSSGNTIYF.